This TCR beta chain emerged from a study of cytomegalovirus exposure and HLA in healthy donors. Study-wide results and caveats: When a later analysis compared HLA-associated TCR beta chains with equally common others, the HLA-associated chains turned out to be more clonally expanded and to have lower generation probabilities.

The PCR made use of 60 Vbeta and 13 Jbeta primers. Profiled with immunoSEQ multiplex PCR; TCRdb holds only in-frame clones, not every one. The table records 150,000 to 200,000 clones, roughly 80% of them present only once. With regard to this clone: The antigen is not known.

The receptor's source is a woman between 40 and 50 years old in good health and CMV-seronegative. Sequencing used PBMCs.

In DNA, the CDR3 is TGTGCCAGCAGCGGGGACAGGGGTAACTATGGCTACACCTTC. Residues: CASSGDRGNYGYTF. The rearrangement joins TRBV5-6 to TRBJ1-2; 10 bases fit TRBD1. The CDR3 loop spans 14 amino acids. V was clipped by 4 bases and J by 1 base; unmatched bases: 1. The germline CDR1 and CDR2 sequences are SGHDT and YYEEEE.